This TCR beta chain was documented in a study of blood T cell repertoires in COVID-19. About the research overall: Italy, Spain and the United States were the sources of the convalescent and acute COVID-19 samples. In each case, the material was cDNA or gDNA derived from T cells, B-cell-depleted T cells, or PBMCs.

Germline loops: CDR1 SGHVS, CDR2 FQNEAQ. V shed 2 bases, J shed 3 bases, and the junction held 1 base outside the gene matches. The CDR3 consists of 14 residues. Original processing notes: Estimation of nucleated cell counts relied on the amplification of reference gene primers. Only in-frame clones appear in the TCRdb table, and some are missing; sequencing was by immunoSEQ multiplex PCR. The V and J calls and clone size are taken from that table; D and trimming were inferred from the DNA. In the table there are roughly 140,000 clones, around 78% of which are singletons. The sample consisted of peripheral blood. The V and J genes are TRBV7-8 and TRBJ2-7, with TRBD2 identical over 10 bases. The receptor's source is an older woman with acute or convalescent COVID-19. Here the CDR3 reads CASSLPSGSYEQYF. CDR3 sequence (DNA): TGTGCCAGCAGCTTACCTAGCGGGAGCTACGAGCAGTACTTC.